The rows below give T cell receptor beta chains drawn from one sample of a study of shared clonotypes between healthy human individuals. Profiling relied on immunoSEQ multiplex PCR, and the TCRdb table lists in-frame clones only, not all of them. The table shows roughly 700,000 clones, with less than 95% occurring only once. The sequenced sample was memory CD8+ T cells from PBMCs. The receptors here all came from a young man in good health. Some clones in this sample may be carry-over from other donors' samples. Each CDR3 is given with its conserved first and last residue. The D gene is left open where the match is weak. The size of a clone is reported for some rows only, either as once, few or many, or as a class for expanded clones.

few	14	TRBV2	NA	TRBJ1-5	CASSAGFSNQPQHF	TGTGCCAGCAGTGCAGGCTTTAGCAATCAGCCCCAGCATTTT
NA	12	TRBV28	NA	TRBJ1-1	CASSLYGFEAFF	TGTGCCAGCAGTTTATACGGGTTTGAAGCTTTCTTT
NA	15	TRBV9	NA	TRBJ2-4	CASSVRETWENIQYF	TGTGCCAGCAGCGTGAGGGAAACCTGGGAAAACATTCAGTACTTC
NA	15	TRBV6-4	NA	TRBJ2-7	CASSDGLWAAYEQYF	TGTGCCAGCAGTGACGGGCTGTGGGCGGCCTACGAGCAGTACTTC
NA	14	TRBV28	TRBD1	TRBJ2-1	CASSITGGLNEQFF	TGTGCCAGCAGTATAACAGGGGGATTGAATGAGCAGTTCTTC
NA	16	TRBV28	TRBD1	TRBJ1-2	CASSHENTGQIYGYTF	TGTGCCAGCAGTCACGAAAACACGGGACAGATTTATGGCTACACCTTC
NA	14	TRBV19	NA	TRBJ1-5	CASSIVAEYQPQHF	TGTGCCAGTAGTATTGTGGCGGAGTATCAGCCCCAGCATTTT
NA	16	TRBV29-1	NA	TRBJ2-1	CSAEEGFLLINNEQFF	TGCAGCGCCGAGGAAGGATTTCTCCTAATTAACAATGAGCAGTTCTTC
NA	18	TRBV27	NA	TRBJ1-2	CASSLSRGPYGGLSGYTF	TGTGCCAGCAGTTTATCGCGTGGTCCCTATGGGGGTTTGAGTGGCTACACCTTC
NA	16	TRBV2	TRBD2	TRBJ2-7	CASSEAGAGGPREQYF	TGTGCCAGCAGTGAAGCGGGAGCGGGAGGGCCTCGCGAGCAGTACTTC
NA	14	TRBV27	TRBD1	TRBJ1-5	CASSGDRGSQPQHF	TGTGCCAGCTCGGGTGACAGGGGGAGTCAGCCCCAGCATTTT
many	12	TRBV9	TRBD1	TRBJ2-1	CATGQGVDEQFF	TGTGCCACAGGACAGGGAGTCGATGAGCAGTTCTTC
once	17	TRBV7-8	NA	TRBJ1-2	CASSLADQALQGYGYTF	TGTGCCAGCAGCTTAGCGGACCAGGCGTTACAGGGCTATGGCTACACCTTC
NA	16	TRBV4-3	TRBD1	TRBJ1-2	CASSKHTGVAEYGYTF	TGCGCCAGCAGCAAACATACAGGGGTTGCAGAGTATGGCTACACCTTC
NA	18	TRBV11-2	TRBD2	TRBJ2-7	CASSLGGLAGGPGYEQYF	TGTGCCAGCAGCTTAGGCGGTCTAGCGGGAGGGCCTGGATACGAGCAGTACTTC
NA	16	TRBV30	NA	TRBJ2-7	CAWSVFRGASWDEQYF	TGTGCCTGGAGTGTATTTAGGGGGGCCTCCTGGGACGAGCAGTACTTC
once	16	TRBV9	NA	TRBJ2-2	CASSVDTYPNTGELFF	TGTGCCAGCAGCGTAGACACGTACCCGAACACCGGGGAGCTGTTTTTT
NA	16	TRBV30	NA	TRBJ2-6	CAWSSAGWVGANVLTF	TGTGCCTGGAGTTCTGCAGGTTGGGTTGGGGCCAACGTCCTGACTTTC
NA	16	TRBV19	TRBD2	TRBJ2-3	CASSGLAVTSTDTQYF	TGTGCCAGTAGCGGACTAGCAGTTACTAGCACAGATACGCAGTATTTT
once	15	TRBV18	NA	TRBJ2-5	CASSPVWDRQETQYF	TGTGCCAGCTCCCCGGTATGGGACCGGCAAGAGACCCAGTACTTC
NA	17	TRBV4-3	TRBD2	TRBJ2-3	CASSQKLAGGGTDTQYF	TGCGCCAGCAGCCAAAAGTTAGCGGGAGGGGGCACAGATACGCAGTATTTT
NA	17	TRBV4-1	NA	TRBJ2-3	CASSPGGGRPLTDTQYF	TGCGCCAGCAGCCCAGGGGGAGGTAGACCCCTGACAGATACGCAGTATTTT
NA	12	TRBV13	NA	TRBJ1-1	CASSLGGSEAFF	TGTGCCAGCAGTTTAGGGGGATCTGAAGCTTTCTTT
once	18	TRBV5-1	NA	TRBJ1-1	CASSLGGQGTISQTEAFF	TGCGCCAGCAGCTTGGGAGGCCAGGGGACTATTTCGCAGACTGAAGCTTTCTTT
NA	14	TRBV9	TRBD2	TRBJ2-5	CASSVGRVGETQYF	TGTGCCAGCAGCGTGGGGAGGGTCGGAGAGACCCAGTACTTC
NA	16	TRBV28	NA	TRBJ2-5	CASSFRRGQGQETQYF	TGTGCCAGCAGCTTCCGCCGGGGGCAGGGGCAAGAGACCCAGTACTTC
NA	11	TRBV20-1	NA	TRBJ2-3	CSARWREAVYF	TGCAGTGCTAGGTGGCGGGAAGCGGTGTATTTT
NA	14	TRBV7-9	NA	TRBJ2-7	CASSKEEDKRWQYF	TGTGCCAGCAGCAAAGAGGAGGATAAGCGTTGGCAGTACTTC
NA	13	TRBV28	NA	TRBJ2-7	CASRATGTQEQYF	TGTGCCAGCAGGGCCACGGGGACCCAGGAGCAGTACTTC
NA	14	TRBV27	NA	TRBJ1-1	CASSSYRENTEAFF	TGTGCCAGCAGTTCCTACAGAGAGAACACTGAAGCTTTCTTT
once	16	TRBV7-9	TRBD2	TRBJ2-1	CASSLGLAGKTDEQFF	TGTGCCAGCAGCTTAGGTCTAGCGGGAAAGACGGATGAGCAGTTCTTC
few	12	TRBV7-9	NA	TRBJ2-7	CASSSGANEQYF	TGTGCCAGCAGCTCCGGGGCCAACGAGCAGTACTTC
once	18	TRBV7-3	NA	TRBJ2-3	CASSWGPPGATSTDTQYF	TGTGCCAGCAGCTGGGGACCTCCGGGGGCTACTAGCACAGATACGCAGTATTTT
NA	16	TRBV9	TRBD1	TRBJ1-2	CAGSVDRGRPDYGYTF	TGTGCCGGCAGCGTAGACAGGGGGCGTCCCGACTATGGCTACACCTTC
NA	13	TRBV27	TRBD2	TRBJ2-2	CASSPGGAGELFF	TGTGCCAGCAGTCCTGGGGGGGCCGGGGAGCTGTTTTTT
NA	13	TRBV7-8	NA	TRBJ2-1	CATMPRGFDEQFF	TGTGCCACCATGCCCCGAGGGTTCGATGAGCAGTTCTTC
NA	16	TRBV5-6	NA	TRBJ2-7	CASSSELWERGAEQYF	TGTGCCAGCAGCTCCGAGTTGTGGGAAAGGGGGGCCGAGCAGTACTTC
NA	13	TRBV30	TRBD1	TRBJ1-6	CAWSGQGRTPLHF	TGTGCCTGGAGTGGACAGGGGAGAACACCCCTCCACTTT
NA	16	TRBV6-5	NA	TRBJ2-3	CASSYSTRASTDTQYF	TGTGCCAGCAGTTACTCGACTAGGGCTAGCACAGATACGCAGTATTTT
NA	17	TRBV19	TRBD2	TRBJ2-1	CASGIGTSGRSGDEQFF	TGTGCCAGTGGGATCGGGACTAGCGGGAGAAGTGGCGATGAGCAGTTCTTC
once	15	TRBV4-3	NA	TRBJ2-2	CASSQDSGNTGELFF	TGCGCCAGCAGCCAAGATTCGGGGAACACCGGGGAGCTGTTTTTT
NA	13	TRBV4-1	TRBD1	TRBJ2-7	CASSPTGNGEQYF	TGCGCCAGTTCCCCGACAGGGAATGGCGAGCAGTACTTC
NA	13	TRBV5-1	NA	TRBJ2-1	CASSFPRGEEQFF	TGCGCCAGCAGCTTTCCTAGGGGTGAGGAGCAGTTCTTC
NA	14	TRBV6-6	NA	TRBJ1-1	CASSYSEGETEAFF	TGTGCCAGCAGTTACTCAGAGGGCGAGACTGAAGCTTTCTTT
NA	14	TRBV10-3	NA	TRBJ2-7	CATVGWRENYEQYF	TGTGCCACCGTCGGCTGGCGAGAAAACTACGAGCAGTACTTC
NA	15	TRBV4-2	TRBD2	TRBJ2-7	CASSQGRGEGYEQYF	TGTGCCAGCAGCCAAGGTCGGGGGGAGGGCTACGAGCAGTACTTC
NA	15	TRBV2	NA	TRBJ2-7	CASSEAGPPSLEQYF	TGTGCCAGCAGTGAAGCCGGACCCCCTTCTCTCGAGCAGTACTTC
NA	14	TRBV28	NA	TRBJ1-1	CASSFNRGYTEAFF	TGTGCCAGCAGTTTTAACCGCGGGTACACTGAAGCTTTCTTT
NA	18	TRBV7-8	NA	TRBJ1-2	CASSSSGWGVETNYGYTF	TGTGCCAGCAGCTCCTCGGGGTGGGGAGTTGAGACTAACTATGGCTACACCTTC
NA	14	TRBV7-2	TRBD2	TRBJ2-1	CASSTSGRYNEQFF	TGTGCCAGCAGCACTAGCGGGAGGTACAATGAGCAGTTCTTC
once	15	TRBV29-1	NA	TRBJ2-1	CSATRGGGTYNEQFF	TGCAGCGCCACCCGTGGCGGCGGGACCTACAATGAGCAGTTCTTC
NA	15	TRBV19	NA	TRBJ1-2	CASSIVREVSYGYTF	TGTGCCAGTAGTATAGTTCGGGAAGTCAGCTATGGCTACACCTTC
NA	14	TRBV7-8	NA	TRBJ2-3	CASSSTRATDTQYF	TGTGCCAGCAGCTCAACCAGGGCCACAGATACGCAGTATTTT